This TCR beta chain was identified during a study of blood T cell repertoires in COVID-19. Study in general: From the United States, Italy and Spain came samples of acute and convalescent COVID-19. PBMCs, B-cell-depleted T cells, or T cells provided the cDNA or gDNA that made up the material.

Source study methods: Reference gene primer amplification gave estimated nucleated cell counts. Data came from immunoSEQ multiplex PCR; TCRdb stores just in-frame clones and leaves some out. V and J calls and clone size are as listed in that table; D and trimming were resolved from the DNA. The sample has around 260,000 clones; 86% are singletons. The sequencing sample was made of peripheral blood. The TCR comes from a woman under 40 with active or convalescent COVID-19.

The CDR3 DNA is TGTGCCAGCAGTGTCCAGGGTTCCCATGAGCAGTTCTTC. This translates into CASSVQGSHEQFF. The chain carries TRBV2 and TRBJ2-1; TRBD1 is a possible D gene (5 bases). V shed 4 bases and J shed 8 bases, with 12 bases lying between them. Germline CDR1 is SNHLY and CDR2 is FYNNEI. This CDR3 is built from 13 residues.